This T cell receptor beta chain was sequenced in a study of blood T cell repertoires in COVID-19. This CDR3 region has 13 residues. V lost 7 bases, J lost 5 bases, and 11 bases lay in between. Germline V gene data show CDR1 as LNHDA and CDR2 as SQIVND (reference sequence). Original processing methods: Reference gene primer amplification gave nucleated cell count estimates. The assay was immunoSEQ multiplex PCR, and TCRdb's table has in-frame clones only and misses some. The V and J calls and clone size come from that table; D and trimming were worked out from the DNA. Of 99,000 or so clones in the sample, about 89% were seen once.

The V gene is TRBV19, the J gene TRBJ1-4, with D possibly TRBD1 on 6 matching bases. This TCR came from a man in his fifties with acute or convalescent COVID-19. The sequenced material came from peripheral blood. CDR3 DNA sequence: TGTGCCAGTAACGGACAGACGAATGAAAAACTGTTTTTT. It codes for CASNGQTNEKLFF.